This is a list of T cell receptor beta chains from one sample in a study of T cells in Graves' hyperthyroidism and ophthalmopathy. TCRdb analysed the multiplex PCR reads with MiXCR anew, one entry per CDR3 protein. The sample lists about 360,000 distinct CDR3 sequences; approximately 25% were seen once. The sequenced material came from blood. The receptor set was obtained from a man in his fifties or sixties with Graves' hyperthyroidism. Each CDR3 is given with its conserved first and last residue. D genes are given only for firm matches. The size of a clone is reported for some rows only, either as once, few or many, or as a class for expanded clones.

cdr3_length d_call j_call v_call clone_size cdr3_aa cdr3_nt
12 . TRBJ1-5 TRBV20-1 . CSAKRGNQPQHF TGCAGTGCTAAAAGGGGAAATCAGCCCCAGCATTTT
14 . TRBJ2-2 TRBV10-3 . CAISVLAPAGELFF TGTGCCATCAGTGTCCTAGCGCCTGCCGGGGAGCTGTTTTTT
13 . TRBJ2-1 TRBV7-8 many CASRHRRDTEQFF TGTGCCAGCCGCCATAGGCGGGATACTGAGCAGTTCTTC
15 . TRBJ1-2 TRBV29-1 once CSVESRVRAFDGYTF TGCAGCGTTGAATCGCGGGTCAGGGCCTTCGATGGCTACACCTTC
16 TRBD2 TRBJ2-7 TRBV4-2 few CASSQDKAGGAYEQYF TGTGCCAGCAGCCAAGATAAGGCGGGAGGGGCCTACGAGCAGTACTTC
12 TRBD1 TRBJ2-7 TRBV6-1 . CASTYRGYEQYF TGTGCCAGCACCTACAGGGGTTACGAGCAGTACTTC
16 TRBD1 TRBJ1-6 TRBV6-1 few CASSGRQGLGNSPLHF TGTGCCAGCAGTGGTCGACAGGGGCTAGGTAATTCACCCCTCCACTTT
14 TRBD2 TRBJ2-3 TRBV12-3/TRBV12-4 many CASRSMAGAGTQYF TGTGCCAGCAGGTCTATGGCGGGAGCCGGTACGCAGTATTTT
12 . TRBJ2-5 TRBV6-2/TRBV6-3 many CASSVVGETQYF TGTGCCAGCAGTGTGGTGGGAGAGACCCAGTACTTC
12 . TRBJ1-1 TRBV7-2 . CASSKGYTGAFF TGTGCCAGCAGCAAGGGTTACACTGGAGCTTTCTTT
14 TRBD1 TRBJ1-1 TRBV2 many CASSGDSMNTEAFF TGTGCCAGCAGTGGGGACAGCATGAACACTGAAGCTTTCTTT
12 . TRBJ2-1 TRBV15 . CATRRIDNEQFF TGTGCCACCAGGCGGATTGACAATGAGCAGTTCTTC
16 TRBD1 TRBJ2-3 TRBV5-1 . CASSLGGQEIPDTQYF TGCGCCAGCAGCTTGGGAGGACAGGAGATCCCAGATACGCAGTATTTT
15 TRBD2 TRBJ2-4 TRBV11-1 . CASSYQSGSGDIQYF TGTGCCAGCAGTTACCAGAGCGGGAGTGGGGACATTCAGTACTTC
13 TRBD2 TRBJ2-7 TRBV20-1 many CSGQASGTGEQYF TGCAGTGGTCAGGCTAGCGGGACGGGCGAGCAGTACTTC
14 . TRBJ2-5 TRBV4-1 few CASSQTGRQETQYF TGCGCCAGCAGCCAAACCGGGCGTCAAGAGACCCAGTACTTC
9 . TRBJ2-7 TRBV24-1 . CAVTGEQYF TGTGCCGTTACAGGCGAGCAGTACTTC
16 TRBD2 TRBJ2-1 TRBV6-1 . CASSELASGRADEQFF TGTGCCAGCAGTGAACTGGCTAGCGGGAGAGCCGATGAGCAGTTCTTC
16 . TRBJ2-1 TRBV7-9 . CASSLASAFQGDEQFF TGTGCCAGCAGCTTAGCGTCGGCGTTCCAAGGGGATGAGCAGTTCTTC
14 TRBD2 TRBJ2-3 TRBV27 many CASSSTSGTDTQYF TGTGCCAGCAGCTCGACTAGCGGCACAGATACGCAGTATTTT
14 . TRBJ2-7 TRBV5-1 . CASSLTSKPYEQYF TGCGCCAGCAGCCTTACAAGCAAACCCTACGAGCAGTACTTC
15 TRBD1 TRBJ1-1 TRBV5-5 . CASSSPGQSRTEAFF TGTGCCAGCAGCTCCCCGGGACAGTCGAGGACTGAAGCTTTCTTT
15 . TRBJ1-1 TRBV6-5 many CASSYSWQGNTEAFF TGTGCCAGCAGTTACTCGTGGCAGGGTAACACTGAAGCTTTCTTT
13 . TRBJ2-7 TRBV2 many CASSRQAAYEQYF TGTGCCAGCAGCCGACAGGCCGCCTACGAGCAGTACTTC
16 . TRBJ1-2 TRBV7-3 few CASSLSFPGPNYGYTF TGTGCCAGCAGCTTATCGTTCCCAGGACCGAACTATGGCTACACCTTC
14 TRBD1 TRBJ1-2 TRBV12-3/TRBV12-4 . CASSAGTAFYGYTF TGTGCCAGCAGCGCCGGGACAGCCTTCTATGGCTACACCTTC
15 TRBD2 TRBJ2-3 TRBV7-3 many CASSLWAGGTDTQYF TGTGCCAGCAGCTTGTGGGCGGGAGGCACAGATACGCAGTATTTT
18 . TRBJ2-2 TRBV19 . CASSPTLTRTNQPGELFF TGTGCCAGTAGTCCTACCTTGACTAGAACTAACCAGCCCGGGGAGCTGTTTTTT
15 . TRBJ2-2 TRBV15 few CATSRGRGNTGELFF TGTGCCACCAGCAGAGGGCGGGGAAACACCGGGGAGCTGTTTTTT
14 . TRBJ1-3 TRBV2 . CASISGVLGNTIYF TGTGCCAGCATTTCCGGGGTTCTAGGAAACACCATATATTTT
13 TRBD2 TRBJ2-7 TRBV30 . CAWSVLAGNEQYF TGTGCCTGGAGTGTACTAGCGGGAAACGAGCAGTACTTC
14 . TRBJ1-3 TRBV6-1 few CASSPSNSGNTIYF TGTGCCAGCAGTCCCTCCAACTCTGGAAACACCATATATTTT
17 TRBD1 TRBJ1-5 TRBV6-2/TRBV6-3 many CASSSHRGGGFNQPQHF TGTGCCAGCAGTTCTCACAGGGGAGGGGGTTTTAATCAGCCCCAGCATTTT
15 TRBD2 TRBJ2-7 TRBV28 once CASNISGRSSYEQYF TGTGCCAGCAACATTAGCGGGAGAAGCTCCTACGAGCAGTACTTC
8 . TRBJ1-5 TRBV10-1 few CASLSGHF TGCGCCAGCCTGTCCGGGCATTTT
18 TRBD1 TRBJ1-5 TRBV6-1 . CASSRQGQGDTSNQPQHF TGTGCCAGCAGTCGACAGGGACAGGGTGATACGAGCAATCAGCCCCAGCATTTT
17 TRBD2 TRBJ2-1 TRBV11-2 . CASSLTPSGTVYNEQFF TGTGCCAGCAGCTTAACGCCTAGCGGGACAGTCTACAATGAGCAGTTCTTC
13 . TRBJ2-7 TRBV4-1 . CASSQAGIDEQYF TGCGCCAGCAGCCAAGCAGGGATCGACGAGCAGTACTTC
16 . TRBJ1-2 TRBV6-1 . CASSSDLMSVDYGYTF TGTGCCAGCAGTTCCGATTTGATGTCCGTCGACTATGGCTACACCTTC